The next 14 T cell receptor beta chains were all read from a single sample in a study of T cell repertoires in cytomegalovirus infection. TCRdb re-derived calls from the reads in MiXCR, one entry per CDR3 protein. The sample lists some 230,000 distinct CDR3 sequences; 22% were seen once. Sequencing was performed on CD8+ T cells from PBMCs. These receptors all come from a human donor in good health (CMV status not recorded). Some clones in this sample may be carry-over from other donors' samples.

This clonotype was seen many times. The chain carries TRBV6-4 and TRBJ1-5; 7 bases agree with TRBD1. The CDR3 has 15 residues. The germline gives CDR1 MRHNA, CDR2 SNTAGT. V gave up 3 bases and J gave up 5 bases; unmatched junction bases: 7. This CDR3 is CASSENRGGDQPQHF. CDR3 nucleotides: TGTGCCAGCAGTGAGAACAGGGGTGGGGATCAGCCCCAGCATTTT.

The chain has TRBV29-1 and TRBJ1-1; 8 bases map to TRBD1. CDR1 and CDR2 (germline): SQVTM, ANQGSEA. The CDR3 consists of 13 residues. Losses at the gene ends were 6 bases for V and 5 bases for J; bases not matched to a gene: 8. CDR3 coding DNA: TGCAGCGTCATAAAAACAGGGGGAACTGAAGCTTTCTTT. It is translated as CSVIKTGGTEAFF. Looking up the rest from reference TRBV29-1 and TRBJ1-1 gives the full variable domain: SAVISQKPSRDICQRGTSLTIQCQVDSQVTMMFWYRQQPGQSLTLIATANQGSEATYESGFVIDKFPISRPNLTFSTLTVSNMSPEDSSIYLCSVIKTGGTEAFFGQGTRLTVV.

This chain uses TRBV6-6 with TRBJ2-3; 9 positions match TRBD2. The CDR3 length is 14 residues. Germline values: CDR1 MNHNY, CDR2 SVGAGI (reference sequence). V shed 6 bases and J 5 bases; nucleotides not matched to a gene: 6. CDR3 residues: CASSQGTSRDTQYF. Written as DNA, the CDR3 is TGTGCCAGCAGCCAGGGGACTAGCCGAGATACGCAGTATTTT.

The V gene is TRBV20-1, the J gene TRBJ2-3, with a tentative D call TRBD2 (5 bases). V dropped 3 bases and J dropped 4 bases, with 5 bases sitting between them. Germline values: CDR1 DFQATT, CDR2 SNEGSKA (reference sequence). The length of the CDR3 is 11 residues. CDR3 region: CSAREADTQYF. Here the CDR3 DNA reads TGCAGTGCTAGGGAGGCAGATACGCAGTATTTT.

This clonotype was observed a handful of times. This chain uses TRBV12-3 or TRBV12-4 with TRBJ2-1; D may be TRBD1 (6 bases). The CDR3 consists of 14 residues. Deletions cut 1 base from V and 4 bases from J, with 8 bases between. The CDR3 coding sequence is TGTGCCAGCAGTTTAGGGACAGATTACAATGAGCAGTTCTTC. It codes for CASSLGTDYNEQFF.

This chain connects TRBV27 to TRBJ1-4; the D is unclear. CDR3 length: 16 residues. The V end lost 4 bases, the J end lost 5 bases, and 17 bases lay between the germline ends. The germline CDR1 and CDR2 sequences are MNHEY and SMNVEV (reference sequence). CDR3 sequence: CASSSWRMGSNEKLFF. DNA of the CDR3: TGTGCCAGCAGTTCTTGGAGGATGGGAAGCAATGAAAAACTGTTTTTT.

In this sample, this clonotype turned up a few times. The chain employs TRBV12-3 or TRBV12-4 and TRBJ2-5, with a possible D match to TRBD1 (5 bases). Trimming removed 5 bases at V and 2 bases at J, with 15 bases between. This CDR3 contains 15 residues. CDR3 loop: CASSPPDSLQETQYF. CDR3 nucleotide sequence: TGTGCCAGCAGTCCCCCCGACAGTCTACAAGAGACCCAGTACTTC.

This clonotype was seen more than once but under ten times. CDR3 sequence reads: CASSPGTGNEKLFF. As DNA, the CDR3 is TGTGCCAGCAGTCCTGGGACAGGGAATGAAAAACTGTTTTTT. This sequence joins TRBV28 and TRBJ1-4; 9 nucleotides match TRBD1. The V and J ends lost 5 bases and 5 bases, in that order; junction bases with no gene match: 3. The germline V gene encodes CDR1 MDHEN and CDR2 SYDVKM. There are 14 residues in the CDR3.

The CDR3 protein is CASSPWRGGNYNEQFF. In DNA form, the CDR3 reads TGTGCCAGCAGCCCATGGAGGGGGGGGAATTACAATGAGCAGTTCTTC. The chain uses TRBV7-2 and TRBJ2-1, with D possibly being TRBD2 (7 bases). Germline CDR1 SGHTA, CDR2 FQGNSA. V was cut by 5 bases and J by 4 bases, with 18 bases left in between. The CDR3 is 16 residues long.

The chain links TRBV4-2 to TRBJ1-3, with D unresolved. The germline gives CDR1 LGHNA, CDR2 YNFKEQ. The CDR3 consists of 14 residues. V gave up 4 bases and J gave up 4 bases, with 11 bases separating them. CDR3 region: CASSPLEAGNTIYF. The CDR3 DNA follows: TGTGCCAGCAGCCCCTTGGAGGCAGGAAACACCATATATTTT.

V usage is TRBV9 and J usage is TRBJ2-3; D possibly corresponds to TRBD2 (5 bases). The CDR3 has 13 residues. CDR1 and CDR2 from the germline V gene are SGDLS and YYNGEE. V was cut by 3 bases and J by 4 bases, with 9 bases left in between. The CDR3 DNA reads TGTGCCAGCAGCGGGCTAGCCGCAGATACGCAGTATTTT. As protein: CASSGLAADTQYF.

J is TRBJ1-1 and V is TRBV6-6, with 9 bases lining up with TRBD1. The CDR3 is made up of 15 amino acids. In germline, CDR1 is MNHNY, CDR2 SVGAGI (reference sequence). J lost 0 bases, V lost 9 bases, and 8 bases had no gene match. The CDR3 DNA follows: TGTGCCAGTCACCGGGACAGGGATATGAACACTGAAGCTTTCTTT. It encodes CASHRDRDMNTEAFF.

This clonotype was seen just once. This rearrangement joins TRBV7-6 to TRBJ1-4; 9 positions agree with TRBD1. V shed 5 bases, J shed 10 bases, and the junction held 14 bases outside the gene matches. CDR1 and CDR2 from the germline V gene are SGHVS and FNYEAQ. This CDR3 region has 16 residues. The CDR3 loop is CASSLDPQGALGKLFF. In DNA form, the CDR3 reads TGTGCCAGCAGCCTTGATCCACAGGGGGCCCTTGGAAAACTGTTTTTT.

This chain joins TRBV4-2 and TRBJ1-1; a weak D match, TRBD1 (6 bases). CDR1 LGHNA and CDR2 YNFKEQ come from the germline V gene. CDR3 size: 17 residues. V gave up 4 bases and J gave up 0 bases, with 18 bases separating them. CDR3 DNA: TGTGCCAGCAGCCTCGAGGACAGTAGCCTCATGAACACTGAAGCTTTCTTT. It translates to CASSLEDSSLMNTEAFF.